The rows below give T cell receptor beta chains drawn from one sample of a study of blood T cell repertoires in COVID-19. This table comes from immunoSEQ multiplex PCR, and its TCRdb copy is limited to in-frame clones, with some not included. Of approximately 97,000 clones detected, about 84% appear once; the ten largest clones hold 4.4%. Sequences were obtained from peripheral blood. The receptors derive from a man in his 60s with acute or convalescent COVID-19. The CDR3 runs from the conserved cysteine through the conserved F or W. The order of the fields is V gene, J gene, CDR3 protein.

V gene: TRBV19
J gene: TRBJ2-1
CDR3 protein: CASSMTVNNEQFF

V gene: TRBV27
J gene: TRBJ1-5
CDR3 protein: CASSLGSEGQPQHF

V gene: TRBV6-5
J gene: TRBJ1-2
CDR3 protein: CASKGTGGIYGYTF

V gene: TRBV7-9
J gene: TRBJ2-5
CDR3 protein: CASSLDEGPPAQETQYF

V gene: TRBV6-2/TRBV6-3
J gene: TRBJ1-2
CDR3 protein: CASSTGGVIYGYTF

V gene: TRBV30
J gene: TRBJ2-2
CDR3 protein: CVSQVANTGELFF

V gene: TRBV18
J gene: TRBJ1-5
CDR3 protein: CASSSLARTNSNQPQHF

V gene: TRBV2
J gene: TRBJ2-7
CDR3 protein: CASSEGGYEQYF

V gene: TRBV5-4
J gene: TRBJ2-2
CDR3 protein: CASSLAGYDDIGELFF

V gene: TRBV27
J gene: TRBJ1-5
CDR3 protein: CASSFDSRQPQHF

V gene: TRBV7-9
J gene: TRBJ2-5
CDR3 protein: CASSLAGRGETQYF

V gene: TRBV5-1
J gene: TRBJ2-5
CDR3 protein: CASSSTGQVRETQYF

V gene: TRBV10-1
J gene: TRBJ2-2
CDR3 protein: CASSESTGGNGGELFF

V gene: TRBV15
J gene: TRBJ1-2
CDR3 protein: CATSRLIQGKDGYTF

V gene: TRBV5-1
J gene: TRBJ2-3
CDR3 protein: CASSLSGQGADTQYF

V gene: TRBV7-2
J gene: TRBJ2-1
CDR3 protein: CASSLVPVTRGGYNEQFF

V gene: TRBV10-3
J gene: TRBJ1-5
CDR3 protein: CAISEDRGGNQPQHF

V gene: TRBV5-1
J gene: TRBJ2-7
CDR3 protein: CASSYDSTAYYEQYF

V gene: TRBV20-1
J gene: TRBJ2-1
CDR3 protein: CSRGFYNEQFF

V gene: TRBV7-3
J gene: TRBJ2-1
CDR3 protein: CASSLTASGGPQMSYNEQFF

V gene: TRBV27
J gene: TRBJ2-7
CDR3 protein: CASSFDRLTYEQYF

V gene: TRBV7-9
J gene: TRBJ2-1
CDR3 protein: CASSLARGLAGANEQFF

V gene: TRBV4-1
J gene: TRBJ2-7
CDR3 protein: CASSQTSGSYYEQYF

V gene: TRBV6-4
J gene: TRBJ2-1
CDR3 protein: CASSDGGANEQFF

V gene: TRBV5-6
J gene: TRBJ2-1
CDR3 protein: CASSLRDEQFF

V gene: TRBV5-5
J gene: TRBJ1-1
CDR3 protein: CASSVRGPTEAFF

V gene: TRBV30
J gene: TRBJ1-4
CDR3 protein: CAWSGQGPNEKLFF